This T cell receptor beta chain was sequenced in a study of T cell responses to AZD1222 COVID-19 vaccine. Study-level results: White British donors predominated, females outnumbered males, and clonal diversity was possibly underestimated.

This clone came up a few times. What it binds is unknown. Repertoires were generated with immunoSEQ multiplex PCR, while TCRdb's copy carries only in-frame clones and drops some. This table has some 200,000 clones, around 92% appearing once. The receptor was derived from an adult in good health. The sequenced sample was peripheral blood, obtained on day 0 of AZD1222 vaccination.

The CDR3 DNA follows: TGTGCCAGCTCACCGTGGGGTTTGGACACTGAAGCTTTCTTT. Its translation: CASSPWGLDTEAFF. This chain links TRBV18 with TRBJ1-1, with D unclear. Germline lookup yields CDR1 KGHSH and CDR2 LQKENI. CDR3 length equals 14 residues. V shed 3 bases and J shed 3 bases, with 11 bases lying between them.